This is a list of T cell receptor beta chains from one sample in a study of blood T cell repertoires in COVID-19. The assay was immunoSEQ multiplex PCR, and TCRdb's table has in-frame clones only and misses some. The data contain 100,000 to 150,000 clones, around nine tenths of them singletons. Sample: peripheral blood. The receptors shown here come from an elderly woman with acute or convalescent COVID-19. The CDR3 runs from the conserved cysteine through the conserved F or W. The size of a clone is reported for some rows only, either as once, few or many, or as a class for expanded clones.

v_call	clone_size	j_call	cdr3_aa
TRBV5-1	few	TRBJ1-2	CASRLGQGAYGYTF
TRBV4-1	NA	TRBJ1-3	CASSQDPLFSGNTIYF
TRBV12-5	NA	TRBJ2-2	CASGLTGLNTGELFF
TRBV6-4	NA	TRBJ1-1	CASSADSNTEAFF
TRBV24-1	NA	TRBJ2-3	CATTPGDSHTDTQYF
TRBV4-3	NA	TRBJ1-1	CASSQRLFGTGGTEAFF
TRBV7-2	few	TRBJ1-2	CASRPTGKGYTF
TRBV10-3	NA	TRBJ2-3	CAISATSGGPSTDTQYF
TRBV7-9	NA	TRBJ1-4	CASSESNRGTATNEKLFF
TRBV14	NA	TRBJ1-5	CASSYGQVRNQPQHF
TRBV6-2/TRBV6-3	NA	TRBJ2-3	CASSSQIPTDTQYF
TRBV5-1	NA	TRBJ1-4	CASSPEPGQGKKLFF
TRBV19	NA	TRBJ1-2	CASSIWSRGHYYGYTF
TRBV6-5	few	TRBJ1-5	CASSRQGGGQPQHF
TRBV5-6	NA	TRBJ1-4	CASSILRGLGEKLFF
TRBV5-1	once	TRBJ2-5	CASSLGGQGETQYF
TRBV19	NA	TRBJ2-7	CASISPGLAGTYEQYF
TRBV27	NA	TRBJ2-3	CASSPPSSGFGTDTQYF
TRBV5-1	NA	TRBJ2-1	CASSRVPTTYNEQFF
TRBV11-2	NA	TRBJ2-3	CASSLGLAGLSDTQYF
TRBV18	NA	TRBJ2-5	CASSPTTRGETQYF
TRBV3-1/TRBV3-2	few	TRBJ1-2	CASSQSPHPVDGYTF
TRBV2	NA	TRBJ1-6	CASRLGTGGSPLHF
TRBV5-1	once	TRBJ2-5	CASSASGGGETQYF
TRBV4-2	NA	TRBJ1-1	CASSHAGQSNTEAFF
TRBV5-4	NA	TRBJ1-1	CASSLAGGLNTEAFF
TRBV5-4	NA	TRBJ1-2	CASSLARGDYGYTF
TRBV12-3/TRBV12-4	NA	TRBJ1-5	CAGGNGNQPQHF
TRBV7-9	NA	TRBJ1-2	CASSLKAGNYGYTF
TRBV7-2	NA	TRBJ2-1	CASRRDRGFYNEQFF
TRBV6-2/TRBV6-3	NA	TRBJ2-7	CASSYSIGLAGNYEQYF
TRBV18	NA	TRBJ1-5	CASSPGTGGFQPQHF
TRBV6-5	NA	TRBJ1-4	CASRSGTEGEKLFF
TRBV29-1	once	TRBJ1-1	CSSTTGATEAFF
TRBV10-2	NA	TRBJ2-5	CASRDRLAGGQETQYF
TRBV18	NA	TRBJ2-7	CASSLGLARTYEQYF
TRBV3-1/TRBV3-2	NA	TRBJ2-3	CASSLRQGSTTDTQYF
TRBV7-3	once	TRBJ2-3	CASSLSGAGGWDTQYF
TRBV29-1	NA	TRBJ2-3	CSVEWGGHTDTQYF
TRBV6-5	NA	TRBJ1-1	CASRIQANTEAFF
TRBV5-4	NA	TRBJ2-5	CASSLGQRSQETQYF
TRBV21-1	NA	TRBJ1-2	CASQLGTATNYGYTF
TRBV6-5	NA	TRBJ1-2	CASSYSGGLNYGYTF
TRBV19	NA	TRBJ1-5	CASSTNRVVQPQHF
TRBV7-2	many	TRBJ1-6	CASSLHRGIDSPLHF
TRBV1	NA	TRBJ1-3	CTSSQDQQGASSGNTIYF
TRBV7-2	once	TRBJ2-7	CASSLTGTGSYEQYF
TRBV4-3	NA	TRBJ1-2	CASSSPGTGGDLGGYTF